The entry below gives a single T cell receptor beta chain sequence along with its context. Germline V CDR1 and CDR2: LGHDT, YNNKEL (reference sequence). Trimming cost V 0 bases and J 2 bases; bases outside gene matches: 4. This CDR3 spans 17 amino acids. The data stem from a study of blood T cell repertoires in COVID-19. In the original processing: Amplifying reference gene primers gave estimates of nucleated cell counts. Clones were read by immunoSEQ multiplex PCR, and TCRdb kept only the in-frame ones, dropping some. That table gives V, J and clone size, and the DNA gave D and trimming. The sample has roughly 380,000 clones, roughly 87% seen once.

The source is a woman aged 60 to 75 with COVID-19, enrolled during active disease. Sequencing was carried out using peripheral blood. This chain connects TRBV3-1 (or the pseudogene TRBV3-2) to TRBJ2-7; 13 bases are a match to TRBD2. CDR3 in DNA: TGTGCCAGCAGCCAAGACGGACTAGCGGGGGCCACCTACGAGCAGTACTTC. It translates to CASSQDGLAGATYEQYF.